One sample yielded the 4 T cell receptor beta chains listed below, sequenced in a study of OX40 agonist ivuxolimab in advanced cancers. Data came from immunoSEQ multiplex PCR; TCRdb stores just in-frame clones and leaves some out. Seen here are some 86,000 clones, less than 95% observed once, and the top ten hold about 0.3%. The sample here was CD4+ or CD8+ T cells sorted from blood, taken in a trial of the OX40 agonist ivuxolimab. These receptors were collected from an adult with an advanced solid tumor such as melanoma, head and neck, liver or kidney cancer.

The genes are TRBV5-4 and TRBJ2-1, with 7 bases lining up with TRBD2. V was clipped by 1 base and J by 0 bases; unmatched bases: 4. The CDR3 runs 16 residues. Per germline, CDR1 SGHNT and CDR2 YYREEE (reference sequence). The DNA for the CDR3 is TGTGCCAGCAGCTTGTTGGGGGGGGACTCCTACAATGAGCAGTTCTTC. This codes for CASSLLGGDSYNEQFF.

CDR3 in amino acids: CASRWLDSPLHF. The CDR3 DNA is TGTGCCAGCAGATGGTTAGATTCACCCCTCCACTTT. The genes are TRBV6-1 and TRBJ1-6; D is undetermined. Trimming left V 6 bases short and J 8 bases short, with 8 bases between. The CDR3 length is 12 residues. Germline lookup yields CDR1 MNHNS and CDR2 SASEGT.

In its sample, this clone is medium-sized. The DNA of the CDR3 is TGTGCCAGCAGTTTAGATTACAGGGGGCGCGGCTACACCTTC. Translating gives CASSLDYRGRGYTF. The chain is built from TRBV27 and TRBJ1-2; 9 bases align to TRBD1. Germline V gene sequence: CDR1 MNHEY, CDR2 SMNVEV (reference sequence). The junction had 6 bases not matched to a gene; V was cut back by 2 bases and J by 8 bases. This CDR3 spans 14 amino acids.

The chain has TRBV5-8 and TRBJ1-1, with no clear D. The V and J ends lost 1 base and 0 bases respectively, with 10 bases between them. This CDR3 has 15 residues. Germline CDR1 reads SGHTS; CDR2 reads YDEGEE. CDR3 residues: CASSLRPPMNTEAFF. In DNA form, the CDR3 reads TGTGCCAGCAGCTTGCGACCGCCTATGAACACTGAAGCTTTCTTT. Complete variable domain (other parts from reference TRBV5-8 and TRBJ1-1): EAGVTQSPTHLIKTRGQQATLRCSPISGHTSVYWYQQALGLGLQFLLWYDEGEERNRGNFPPRFSGRQFPNYSSELNVNALELEDSALYLCASSLRPPMNTEAFFGQGTRLTVV.